This T cell receptor beta chain emerged from a study of CD8+CD57+ T cells in acquired aplastic anemia (dated by TCRdb to the late 2010s). In terms of the full investigation: On average, sorted CD4+ and CD8+ cells yielded about 3 ug of extracted DNA, with a range of roughly 0.18 to 30 ug. CD8+CD57+ expansion was defined as a frequency above the mean frequency observed in healthy subjects. What the authors observed across the whole study: CD8+ Simpson's diversity did not differ significantly between patients and healthy controls (P=0.060). Twenty-nine CD8+ CDR3 sequences were found to be shared between patients and controls, but these sequences appeared to be highly expressed in patients and within the immunodominant clones of the patients.

This clonotype was observed many times. Its antigen is not yet known. No quality values exist for individual bases; no much larger clone is one base distant. The patients picked for sequencing were ones in whom flow cytometry had shown an expansion of CD8+CD57+ cells. Every patient had a diagnosis of severe acquired aplastic anemia based on International Study of Aplastic Anemia and Agranulocytosis and Camitta criteria. No therapy had been received by the patients at the time of blood sampling. TCR repertoires of sorted CD4+ and CD8+ blood T cells from severe aplastic anemia patients and healthy subjects were deep-sequenced in the study. Patients were enrolled in the USA under clinicaltrials.gov protocols 00001620, 01623167, 00001397, 00071045, 00081523 and 00961064. Ficoll-Paque density gradient centrifugation was used to isolate peripheral blood mononuclear cells. Before DNA extraction, CD4+ and CD8+ T cells were sorted by FACS or by magnetic beads.

Genomic DNA was used as template for profiling of TCR beta VDJ combinations and CDR3 sequences. An Illumina HiSeq 2000 was the platform used for TCR repertoire sequencing. As for the authors' bioinformatics: Repertoire assessment relied on Simpson's diversity index, CDR3 size and DJ length profiles, and TRBV/TRBJ rearrangement plots. The most abundant DNA sequence in the deep sequencing data was defined as the immunodominant clone. CDR3 amino acid sequences were screened for sharing across subjects and were compared with published repertoires and the VDJdb database. TCRdb redid the processing of the public reads, applying fastp at Q25 and MiXCR, and retained in-frame beta chains. Entries that share a CDR3 protein sequence are merged under the most common genes and DNA. The V and J calls and clone size are TCRdb's, not the authors'. The sample yields about 240,000 distinct CDR3 sequences; more than 45% were counted once. The top ten hold 7.8% of the sample.

Based on the germline V gene, the CDR1 and CDR2 sequences are MGHRA and YSYEKL. Trimming takes 2 bases off V and 4 bases off J; junction bases not matched to a gene: 2. The CDR3, cysteine through phenylalanine, is 14 amino acids long. This entry keeps only the CDR3 DNA: 42 bases, framed from base 1. The TCR originated in a human donor with aplastic anemia. The sequence joins TRBV4-1 to TRBJ1-5; 7 central nucleotides agree with TRBD1. Sequenced material: sorted CD4+, CD8+, or CD8+CD57+ T cells (not recorded which) from PBMCs. CDR3 loop: CASSQSRGNQPQHF. The DNA reads as follows: TGCGCCAGCAGCCAAAGCAGGGGGAATCAGCCCCAGCATTTT.